This T cell receptor (beta chain) was observed in a study of shared clonotypes between healthy human individuals. Produced via immunoSEQ multiplex PCR; TCRdb's table is partial and in-frame only. In the table there are some 2.3 million clones, 85% to 95% of which are singletons. Germline V gives CDR1 SGHVS, CDR2 FQNEAQ. The V and J ends lost 8 bases and 2 bases respectively, with 16 bases between them. The CDR3 totals 15 residues. The chain combines TRBV7-8 with TRBJ2-1; D not certain. The specimen sequenced was naive CD4+ T cells from PBMCs. Regarding subset: CD45RA+ positively selected. This TCR was sampled from a man younger than 35 in good health. Some clones in this sample may be carry-over from other donors' samples. The CDR3 loop reads CASGQSDLTYNEQFF. CDR3 bases: TGTGCCAGCGGGCAGTCGGACCTCACCTACAATGAGCAGTTCTTC. The full variable domain, completed using reference TRBV7-8 and TRBJ2-1, is GAGVSQSPRYKVAKRGQDVALRCDPISGHVSLFWYQQALGQGPEFLTYFQNEAQLDKSGLPSDRFFAERPEGSVSTLKIQRTQQEDSAVYLCASGQSDLTYNEQFFGPGTRLTVL.